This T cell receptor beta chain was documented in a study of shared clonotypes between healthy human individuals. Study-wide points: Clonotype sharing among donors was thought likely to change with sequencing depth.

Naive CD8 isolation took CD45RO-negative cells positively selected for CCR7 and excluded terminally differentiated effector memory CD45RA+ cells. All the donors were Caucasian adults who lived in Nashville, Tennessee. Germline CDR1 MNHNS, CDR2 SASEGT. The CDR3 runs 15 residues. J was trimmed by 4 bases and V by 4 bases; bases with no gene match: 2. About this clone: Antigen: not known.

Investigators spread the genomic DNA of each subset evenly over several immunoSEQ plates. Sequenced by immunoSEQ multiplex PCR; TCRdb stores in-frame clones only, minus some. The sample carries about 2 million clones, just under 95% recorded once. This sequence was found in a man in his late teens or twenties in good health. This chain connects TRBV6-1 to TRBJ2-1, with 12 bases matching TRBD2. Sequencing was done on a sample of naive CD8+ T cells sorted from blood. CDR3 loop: CASSVLAGGYNEQFF. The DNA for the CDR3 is TGTGCCAGCAGTGTACTAGCGGGGGGTTACAATGAGCAGTTCTTC.